Presented here are 10 T cell receptor beta chains from one specimen sequenced in a study of long-term antiretroviral therapy in people with HIV. Version v3.0 of the immunoSEQ assay was performed at survey level. This table comes from immunoSEQ multiplex PCR, and its TCRdb copy is limited to in-frame clones, with some not included. The sample lists approximately 28,000 clones, roughly nine tenths seen once, with approximately 1% in the top ten. The specimen comprised unsorted PBMCs, sampled 2 years after starting antiretroviral therapy. These receptor sequences come from a man in his fifties or sixties with HIV.

The chain recombines TRBV11-2 with TRBJ1-1, with TRBD1 identical over 7 bases. This CDR3 spans 13 amino acids. Germline V lookup: CDR1 SGHAT, CDR2 FQNNGV. V dropped 4 bases and J dropped 6; count of bases not matched to a gene: 5. The chain's CDR3 is CASSWGRGPEAFF. The DNA of the CDR3 is TGTGCCAGCAGCTGGGGGAGGGGGCCTGAAGCTTTCTTT. The full variable domain, its missing parts supplied by reference TRBV11-2 and TRBJ1-1, is EAGVAQSPRYKIIEKRQSVAFWCNPISGHATLYWYQQILGQGPKLLIQFQNNGVVDDSQLPKDRFSAERLKGVDSTLKIQPAKLEDSAVYLCASSWGRGPEAFFGQGTRLTVV.

The rearrangement uses TRBV18 and TRBJ1-1; TRBD1 agrees at 9 bases. The germline CDR1 and CDR2 sequences are KGHSH and LQKENI. This CDR3 has 19 amino acids. Unmatched junction bases numbered 15, after V lost 3 bases and J lost 1 base. The CDR3 here is CASSPTTRTGDFRNTEAFF. The CDR3 bases are TGTGCCAGCTCACCGACTACCCGGACAGGGGACTTCAGGAACACTGAAGCTTTCTTT.

The chain has TRBV4-3 and TRBJ1-2; D call uncertain. Trimming shortened V by 0 bases and J by 7 bases, and 24 bases separated the two germline ends. In germline, CDR1 is LGHNA, CDR2 YSLEER. This CDR3 contains 18 residues. CDR3 residues: CASSQDLGLRLDSGGYTF. CDR3 nucleotides: TGCGCCAGCAGCCAAGATCTTGGCCTAAGATTAGATTCGGGTGGCTACACCTTC.

V is TRBV5-6 and J is TRBJ2-7; 8 bases are shared with TRBD2. The CDR3 extends over 13 amino acids. Germline CDR1 SGHDT, CDR2 YYEEEE. V lost 6 bases and J lost 3; bases outside the gene matches: 5. CDR3 in amino acids: CASTRGGIYEQYF. CDR3 DNA sequence: TGTGCCAGCACCCGGGGGGGCATCTACGAGCAGTACTTC.

The rearrangement links TRBV29-1 to TRBJ2-3; 7 nucleotides match TRBD2. Germline values: CDR1 SQVTM, CDR2 ANQGSEA. The junction had 11 bases not matched to a gene; V was cut back by 4 bases and J by 4 bases. CDR3 length equals 15 residues. CDR3 residues: CSVAIAAGAPDTQYF. The CDR3, as DNA: TGCAGCGTTGCAATCGCGGCGGGAGCCCCAGATACGCAGTATTTT.

CDR3 sequence (DNA): TGCGCCAGCAGCTTGGTTGGCGGGAGCTACTACAATGAGCAGTTCTTC. Amino acids: CASSLVGGSYYNEQFF. The V and J genes are TRBV5-1 and TRBJ2-1, with 7 bases fitting TRBD2. Germline trimming cut 0 bases from V and 3 bases from J; bases unmatched to any gene: 6. The CDR3 has 16 amino acids. CDR1 is SGHRS, CDR2 YFSETQ, per germline.

The chain uses TRBV2 and TRBJ2-1; D is perhaps TRBD1 (7 bases). The V end was cut by 3 bases, the J end by 0 bases, with 18 bases between. The CDR3 is 18 amino acids. Germline CDR1 and CDR2: SNHLY and FYNNEI. This chain's CDR3 is CASSERGRSSDSYNEQFF. CDR3 sequence (DNA): TGTGCCAGCAGTGAGAGGGGGCGGTCTAGCGACTCCTACAATGAGCAGTTCTTC.

This clone appeared once. The chain employs TRBV18 and TRBJ2-7; TRBD1 matches at 12 bases. V shed 8 bases and J 2 bases; nucleotides not matched to a gene: 7. The CDR3 runs 15 residues. Germline V CDR1 and CDR2: KGHSH, LQKENI. The CDR3 bases are TGTGCCAGCCGGGGGGACAGGGGGCGAACCTACGAGCAGTACTTC. Amino acids: CASRGDRGRTYEQYF.

In the case of this clone: Additional DNA sequences in this sample encode the identical CDR3. This chain connects TRBV5-1 to TRBJ1-3, with D unclear. CDR3 size: 14 residues. V gave up 0 bases and J gave up 1 base, with 5 bases separating them. Germline values: CDR1 SGHRS, CDR2 YFSETQ. This CDR3 reads CASSLGGSGNTIYF. The DNA of the CDR3 is TGCGCCAGCAGCTTGGGAGGGTCTGGAAACACCATATATTTT.

J is TRBJ2-5 and V is TRBV5-4, with TRBD1 identical over 7 bases. The CDR3 runs to 14 residues. CDR1 and CDR2 from the germline V gene are SGHNT and YYREEE (reference sequence). V lost 4 bases and J lost 2; bases outside the gene matches: 5. Here the CDR3 DNA reads TGTGCCAGCAGCCTGGACAGGCGTCAAGAGACCCAGTACTTC. Translating it yields CASSLDRRQETQYF.